The 21 T cell receptor beta chains in this list originate from one sample, sequenced in a study of Graves' ophthalmopathy and Graves' hyperthyroidism. Transcripts of RNA were the source for amplifying TCR beta CDR3 regions. RT-PCR was first run with HTBI primers, then multiplex PCR in a second round. From the multiplex PCR reads, TCRdb called clonotypes with MiXCR, one entry per CDR3 protein. The data hold around 660,000 distinct CDR3 sequences, with just over 40% observed a single time. What was sequenced was peripheral blood. Receptor source: an adult man with Graves' ophthalmopathy.

The V and J genes are TRBV10-3 and TRBJ2-5; perhaps D is TRBD1 or TRBD2 (6 bases each). CDR3 length equals 13 residues. Germline V gene data show CDR1 as ENHRY and CDR2 as SYGVKD. Trimming pared 6 bases from V and 5 bases from J, leaving 13 bases between. The CDR3, as DNA: TGTGCCATCAGCGCCGGGGGCAGGGAGACCCAGTACTTC. It is translated as CAISAGGRETQYF.

This clonotype was detected many times. This sequence joins TRBV14 and TRBJ2-5; D is undetermined. V was clipped by 1 base and J by 7 bases, with 19 bases between them. Germline V gene data show CDR1 as SGHDN and CDR2 as FVKESK. The CDR3 covers 16 residues. In nucleotides, the CDR3 is TGTGCCAGCAGCCAAGTCCAGGAAGGCAGATATCGGACCCAGTACTTC. Translating gives CASSQVQEGRYRTQYF.

In this sample, this clonotype turned up a few times. The gene calls are TRBV4-2 and TRBJ1-2; 10 bases are a match to TRBD1. Germline V CDR1 and CDR2: LGHNA, YNFKEQ. CDR3 length: 17 amino acids. V was clipped by 0 bases and J by 2 bases; unmatched bases: 6. The CDR3 DNA sequence: TGTGCCAGCAGCCAAGAGACGACAGGGGGCGCGAACTATGGCTACACCTTC. Protein sequence: CASSQETTGGANYGYTF.

Remarks on this clonotype: A read error may be the cause here, since a much bigger clone is one base away. The chain carries TRBV10-3 and TRBJ2-7; 14 bases are a match to TRBD2. V lost 10 bases to trimming and J lost 6 bases; unmatched junction nucleotides: 8. Per germline, CDR1 ENHRY and CDR2 SYGVKD. The CDR3 spans 14 residues. CDR3 residues: CASGTSGSFFEQYF. DNA for the CDR3: TGTGCCAGCGGGACTAGCGGGAGTTTTTTCGAGCAGTACTTC.

About this clonotype itself: The junction shows a germline mismatch at one end, possibly a read error. The chain has TRBV2 and TRBJ1-3; the match to TRBD1 covers 8 bases. Germline V gives CDR1 SNHLY, CDR2 FYNNEI. The CDR3 sequence is 13 residues long. In DNA form, the CDR3 reads TGTGCCAGCAGCCCGCGCCCGACAGGGGCTAACTCTTTT. Amino acids: CASSPRPTGANSF.

The rearrangement uses TRBV10-2 and TRBJ2-2; no definite D call. The CDR3 totals 12 residues. Germline V gives CDR1 WSHSY, CDR2 SAAADI. V lost 7 bases, J lost 3 bases, and 6 bases lay in between. The CDR3 sequence: CASTGYTGELFF. CDR3 in DNA: TGCGCCAGCACTGGTTACACCGGGGAGCTGTTTTTT.

This clonotype was recorded at least ten times. The chain is built from TRBV12-3 or TRBV12-4 and TRBJ1-5; the match to TRBD1 covers 8 bases. V lost 1 base and J lost 3; bases outside the gene matches: 5. The CDR3 loop spans 16 amino acids. In DNA, the CDR3 is TGTGCCAGCAGTTTAGAGAGGACAGGGATCAATCAGCCCCAGCATTTT. Its translation is CASSLERTGINQPQHF.

The genes are TRBV4-1 and TRBJ1-3; D gene unclear. The length of the CDR3 is 15 residues. Trimming shortened V by 1 base and J by 0 bases, and 7 bases separated the two germline ends. Per the germline V gene, CDR1 is MGHRA and CDR2 is YSYEKL. CDR3 nucleotide sequence: TGCGCCAGCAGCCAAGGAGGCAGCTCTGGAAACACCATATATTTT. Translated, it gives CASSQGGSSGNTIYF.

This clonotype has ten or more counts. The chain couples TRBV2 to TRBJ2-7, with 7 bases that match TRBD2. In germline, CDR1 is SNHLY, CDR2 FYNNEI. The V gene end was trimmed by 5 bases and the J gene end by 2 bases; junction bases not matched to a gene: 18. The CDR3 is 18 amino acids. As DNA, the CDR3 is TGTGCCAGCAGTATCCTTGGGGGAGGGCCGACCAACCCCTACGAGCAGTACTTC. This gives the protein CASSILGGGPTNPYEQYF.

This clonotype occurred many times. V usage is TRBV2 and J usage is TRBJ1-4; no reliable D call. V lost 2 bases and J 0 bases, leaving 7 bases between the germline ends. The germline CDR1 and CDR2 sequences are SNHLY and FYNNEI. CDR3 length: 15 amino acids. This CDR3 reads CASSEFLATNEKLFF. DNA of the CDR3: TGTGCCAGCAGTGAATTCCTTGCAACTAATGAAAAACTGTTTTTT.

The genes are TRBV12-3 or TRBV12-4 and TRBJ2-2, with 10 bases aligning to TRBD2. After removal of 0 bases from V and 4 bases from J, the junction contained 2 bases not matched to a gene. This CDR3 region has 16 residues. This chain's CDR3 is CASSLASGRTTGELFF. The CDR3 bases are TGTGCCAGCAGTTTAGCTAGCGGGAGGACCACCGGGGAGCTGTTTTTT.

This clonotype has at least ten counts. The V call is TRBV25-1, the J call TRBJ1-2, with D possibly TRBD1 on 5 matching bases. With 2 bases removed from V and 8 bases from J, the gap between germline ends came to 15 bases. Looked up from germline, CDR1 is MGHDK and CDR2 is SYGVNS. The CDR3 length is 14 residues. CDR3 in amino acids: CASSEMYRGRGYTF. CDR3 DNA: TGTGCCAGCAGTGAAATGTACCGGGGGAGAGGCTACACCTTC.

This clonotype was detected ten times or more. The gene calls are TRBV7-2 and TRBJ1-2; D not certain. The CDR3 loop spans 12 amino acids. V shed 3 bases and J shed 7 bases, with 9 bases lying between them. Germline V gene data show CDR1 as SGHTA and CDR2 as FQGNSA. In nucleotides, the CDR3 is TGTGCCAGCAGCTTCGGTCTCTTTGGCTACACCTTC. It codes for CASSFGLFGYTF.

As for this clonotype: This CDR3 fails to terminate in the conserved phenylalanine or tryptophan, so it likely reflects a read error. The V and J genes are TRBV10-3 and TRBJ1-1; D unclear. Trimming stripped 10 bases from V and 8 bases from J, with 14 bases between. Germline assignment: CDR1 ENHRY and CDR2 SYGVKD. This CDR3 has 11 residues. The CDR3 DNA reads TGTGCCAGCAGCCGAGGGAGAGAAGCTTTCCTT. Its translation: CASSRGREAFL.

This clonotype was counted a single time. This may stem from a read error, because a much larger clone lies one nucleotide away. The chain couples TRBV6-5 to TRBJ1-2, with 9 bases identical to TRBD1. This CDR3 has 13 amino acids. CDR1 and CDR2 (germline): MNHEY, SVGAGI. The CDR3 sequence: CAISYSQGAGDTF. The DNA of the CDR3 is TGTGCCATCAGTTACTCACAGGGGGCTGGCGACACCTTC.

Remarks on this clonotype: One end of the junction is discordant with germline, which a read error may explain. The gene calls are TRBV11-2 and TRBJ1-2; TRBD1 might be the D (5 bases). The CDR3 has 17 residues. Germline V lookup: CDR1 SGHAT, CDR2 FQNNGV. The CDR3 sequence: CASSQDRGGMRNYGYTF. CDR3 nucleotides: TGCGCCAGCAGCCAAGATCGTGGGGGAATGCGTAACTATGGCTACACCTTC.

Details on this clonotype: The conserved closing phenylalanine or tryptophan is absent in this CDR3, likely reflecting a read error. V usage is TRBV7-2 and J usage is TRBJ2-2; the D gene could be TRBD1 or TRBD2 (6 bases each). Germline CDR1 and CDR2: SGHTA and FQGNSA. V was pared by 4 bases and J by 5 bases, with 14 bases between. This CDR3 comprises 15 residues. The CDR3 DNA reads TGTGCCAGCAGCTCCCACAGGAGGGGGACCGGGGAGCTGTTTTCT. Residues: CASSSHRRGTGELFS.

Comments on this clonotype: Given a much more abundant clone one base away, this may be a read error. V is TRBV7-8 and J is TRBJ2-7; TRBD1 matches 7 bases. The trim removed 4 bases at V and 0 bases at J, leaving 3 bases unmatched. Germline V lookup: CDR1 SGHVS, CDR2 FQNEAQ. The CDR3 length is 14 residues. The CDR3 region is CASSSRDSSYEQYF. CDR3 bases: TGTGCCAGCAGCTCCCGGGACAGCTCCTACGAGCAGTACTTC.

This clonotype was detected ten times or more. The chain uses TRBV10-3 and TRBJ2-7; 9 positions agree with TRBD1. V dropped 3 bases and J dropped 3; count of bases not matched to a gene: 3. This CDR3 region has 14 residues. Looked up from germline, CDR1 is ENHRY and CDR2 is SYGVKD. This CDR3 is CAISESGQGYEQYF. In nucleotides, the CDR3 is TGTGCCATCAGTGAATCGGGACAGGGCTACGAGCAGTACTTC.

The chain joins TRBV7-8 to TRBJ1-4, with TRBD1 matching 10 bases. V dropped 2 bases and J dropped 4; count of bases not matched to a gene: 10. CDR1 is SGHVS and CDR2 is FQNEAQ in the germline V gene. This CDR3 spans 18 amino acids. CDR3 residues: CASSLRGGRDRGNEKLFF. The DNA for the CDR3 is TGTGCCAGCAGCTTACGGGGGGGACGGGACAGGGGTAATGAAAAACTGTTTTTT.

This chain links TRBV5-1 with TRBJ1-5; perhaps TRBD1 as D (6 bases). V was pared by 5 bases and J by 0 bases, with 12 bases between. Germline V gene sequence: CDR1 SGHRS, CDR2 YFSETQ. The CDR3 has 15 amino acids. The CDR3: CASRPEGDSNQPQHF. CDR3 bases: TGCGCCAGCAGACCAGAGGGGGATAGCAATCAGCCCCAGCATTTT.